What follows is one T cell receptor (beta chain) and its context. This clonotype was counted at least ten times. Its antigen is still unknown. Per-nucleotide qualities are absent, and no much larger clonotype sits a single base away. This beta chain turned up in a library designed for alpha chains; as an off-target read, its abundance says little. Inclusive of the bounding cysteine and phenylalanine, the CDR3 is 13 residues long. Of the read, only the CDR3 DNA is kept; its 39 bases are in frame from base 1. Via the germline V gene, CDR1 is MGHDK and CDR2 SYGVNS. Relative to germline, V is 6 bases shorter and J is 2 bases shorter, with 8 bases between their ends. The library was built by means of 5' RACE. Sequencing was performed on a NextSeq 500. To allow correction of PCR and sequencing errors, the TCR library protocol tagged every TCR cDNA molecule with a unique molecular identifier. The source study handled its data this way. TCR identification, UMI-based error correction and CDR3 extraction were all carried out with Decombinator tools. Expanded TCRs were defined as those above a frequency of 2 per 1,000, corresponding to the top 1% of the tumor frequency distribution. Renyi diversity was calculated using the R vegan package after each repertoire was subsampled 100 times to 5,000 TCRs. CDR3 similarity networks were built from amino acid triplet string-kernel similarity, connecting CDR3s with pairwise similarity above 0.82. TCRdb redid the processing of the public reads, applying fastp at Q25 and MiXCR, and retained in-frame beta chains. Rows merge per CDR3 protein into single entries with the most common DNA and genes. The V and J calls here are based on TCRdb, not the publication. For this sample there are 9,500 to 15,000 distinct CDR3 sequences; about 6% appear just once. The ten largest account for around 10% of the sample.

This specimen comes from a study of spatial heterogeneity in lung cancer (dated by TCRdb to between 2019 and 2020). General notes on the study: Beta-chain transcripts were consistently detected in greater numbers than alpha-chain transcripts, which likely reflected higher beta-chain transcript abundance. In non-small cell lung cancer, the study made a quantitative comparison of TCR alpha and beta repertoires among multiple tumor regions, matched nontumor lung and blood. In the raw uncorrected reads, each unique combination of TCR and UMI appeared on average more than ten times. Nonsynonymous mutation counts, determined by whole-exome sequencing of tumor tissue, were related to features of the TCR repertoire. At surgery, fewer than 250 tumor regions, 63 to 70 matched nontumor lung samples and 56 PBMC samples were TCR-sequenced for both alpha and beta chains.

Sample time point, as interpreted from the label and publication: sample taken at primary tumor resection. TCR sequencing used whole RNA extracted from tumor and nontumor lung tissue, or from cryopreserved PBMC samples, without cell sorting. Samples were obtained from 65 to 90 patients with early-stage, untreated non-small cell lung cancer from the lung TRACERx cohort. A patient was chosen for TCR sequencing only when enough RNA was available from at least two tumor regions. Tumor and adjacent nontumor lung specimens were reviewed by a lung pathologist before selection. Overall study results and their limits: Additional single-cell paired TCR alpha and beta sequencing was considered necessary to confirm, at a functional level, the hypothesis that regional TCRs recognize regional mutations.

The receptor comes from a male donor with early-stage non-small cell lung cancer. Sequencing was performed on normal lung tissue next to the tumor, taken at surgery. The V gene is TRBV25-1 and the J gene is TRBJ1-5, with the D gene uncertain. CDR3 reads: CASSGGGNQPQHF. Here is the DNA: TGTGCCAGCAGCGGTGGAGGCAATCAGCCCCAGCATTTT.